This T cell receptor (beta chain) was documented in a study of blood T cell repertoires in COVID-19. About the research overall: The United States, Italy and Spain provided the acute and convalescent COVID-19 samples.

Original processing methods: Quantification of nucleated cells was approximated via reference gene primer amplification. The protocol was immunoSEQ multiplex PCR, while the TCRdb copy is restricted to in-frame clones and leaves out a portion. The D gene and trimming were derived from the DNA, and the V and J assignments and clone size from that table. The table lists about 71,000 clones, about 80% of them singletons. This clone was detected a few times. This CDR3 comprises 15 residues. J gave up 5 bases and V 0 bases, and 2 bases lay outside the gene matches. Germline CDR1 reads SGHDT; CDR2 reads YYEEEE.

The TCR sequence derives from a woman older than 75 with acute or convalescent COVID-19. The J gene is TRBJ2-5, the V gene TRBV5-6; 12 nucleotides align to TRBD2. Material for sequencing was peripheral blood. The CDR3 sequence is CASSLGLAGVETQYF. The CDR3 DNA sequence: TGTGCCAGCAGCTTGGGACTAGCGGGAGTGGAGACCCAGTACTTC.